The clone carrying this TCR beta chain showed up many times. Its antigen remains unknown. The CDR3 contains 14 residues. Trimming removed 3 bases from V and 3 bases from J, with 12 bases in between. The germline gives CDR1 MNHNS, CDR2 SASEGT. The record originates from a study of T cells in Graves' hyperthyroidism and ophthalmopathy. Whole-study context: Blood from the periphery was taken at initial diagnosis, before any treatment.

RNA transcripts provided the source from which TCR beta CDR3 regions were amplified. The TCR CDR3 was amplified in a first-round RT-PCR using the HTBI primer set. MiXCR, applied by TCRdb to the multiplex PCR reads, yields one record per CDR3 protein. The table has about 380,000 distinct CDR3 sequences, more than 14% seen once. The study's findings and limits: Ophthalmopathy and stable hyperthyroidism were separated by a 13 V-J model.

Subjects with ophthalmopathy showed a Clinical Activity Score no lower than 3, a NOSPECS grade no lower than 4, and a duration shorter than 3 months. Patients showing uncontrolled infection, other autoimmune disease, pregnancy or lactation were ineligible. V gene TRBV6-1 combines with J gene TRBJ2-7; D may be TRBD1 (5 bases). Sequenced sample: blood. The TCR was taken from a woman aged 25-40 years with Graves' ophthalmopathy. CDR3 residues: CASSDRVLGYEQYF. The CDR3 DNA follows: TGTGCCAGCAGTGACAGGGTCCTTGGCTACGAGCAGTACTTC.